This record covers a single T cell receptor (beta chain). Clones were read by immunoSEQ multiplex PCR, and TCRdb kept only the in-frame ones, dropping some. The table lists some 240,000 clones, roughly 84% of them singletons, with less than 0.75% in the top ten. The data belong to a study of Tregs in tolerant kidney transplant recipients. CDR1 and CDR2 from the germline V gene are SGDLS and YYNGEE. V lost 0 bases and J lost 3, with 12 bases in between. The CDR3 runs to 15 residues. The chain combines TRBV9 with TRBJ1-1; D is unresolved. The receptor was isolated from a human donor in good health. Sequencing input: CD4+ T cells from blood. The CDR3 DNA reads TGTGCCAGCAGCGTAGAGGGCAGATCTTACACTGAAGCTTTCTTT. Amino acids: CASSVEGRSYTEAFF. Full variable domain (remainder filled in from reference TRBV9 and TRBJ1-1): DSGVTQTPKHLITATGQRVTLRCSPRSGDLSVYWYQQSLDQGLQFLIQYYNGEERAKGNILERFSAQQFPDLHSELNLSSLELGDSALYFCASSVEGRSYTEAFFGQGTRLTVV.